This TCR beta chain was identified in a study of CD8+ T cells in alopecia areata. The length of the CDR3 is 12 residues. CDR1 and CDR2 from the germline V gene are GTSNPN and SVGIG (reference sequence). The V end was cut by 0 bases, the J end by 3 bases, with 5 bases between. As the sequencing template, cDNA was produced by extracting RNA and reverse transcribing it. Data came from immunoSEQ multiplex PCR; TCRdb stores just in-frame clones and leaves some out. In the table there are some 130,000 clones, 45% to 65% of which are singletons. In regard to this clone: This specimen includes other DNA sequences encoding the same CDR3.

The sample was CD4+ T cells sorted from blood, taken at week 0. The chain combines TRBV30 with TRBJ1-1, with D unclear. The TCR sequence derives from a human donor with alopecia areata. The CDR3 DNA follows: TGTGCCTGGAGTGTCTTGGACACTGAAGCTTTCTTT. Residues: CAWSVLDTEAFF.